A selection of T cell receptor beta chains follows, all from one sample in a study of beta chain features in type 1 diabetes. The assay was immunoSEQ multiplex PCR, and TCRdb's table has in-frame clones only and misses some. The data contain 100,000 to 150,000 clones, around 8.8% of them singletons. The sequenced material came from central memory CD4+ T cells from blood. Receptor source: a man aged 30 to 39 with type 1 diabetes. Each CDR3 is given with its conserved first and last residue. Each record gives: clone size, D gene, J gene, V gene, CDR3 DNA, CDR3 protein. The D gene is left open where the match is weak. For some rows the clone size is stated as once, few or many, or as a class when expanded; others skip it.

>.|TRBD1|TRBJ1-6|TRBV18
TGTGCCAGCTCGTATACAGGGGGGGATAATTCACCCCTCCACTTT
CASSYTGGDNSPLHF
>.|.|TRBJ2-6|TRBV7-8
TGTGCCAGCAGCTTCCCCGTCGTGGGCGCTGGGGCCAACGTCCTGACTTTC
CASSFPVVGAGANVLTF
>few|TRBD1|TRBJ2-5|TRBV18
TGTGCCAGCTCACCAAGAACAGGGGTCTGGGAGACCCAGTACTTC
CASSPRTGVWETQYF
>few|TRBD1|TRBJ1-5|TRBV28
TGTGCCAGCCAACCGGGACAGAGGCGACAGCCCCAGCATTTT
CASQPGQRRQPQHF
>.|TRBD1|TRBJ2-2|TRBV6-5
TGTGCCAGCAGTCGGGACAGCCCGAACACCGGGGAGCTGTTTTTT
CASSRDSPNTGELFF
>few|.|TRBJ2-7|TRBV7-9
TGTGCCAGCAGCCACTCCCGGGTCCCTCACGAGCAGTACTTC
CASSHSRVPHEQYF
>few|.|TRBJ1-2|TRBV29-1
TGCAGCGCCAGGACCCTAGGAGGGTATGGCTACACCTTC
CSARTLGGYGYTF
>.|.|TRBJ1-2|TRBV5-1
TGCGCCAGCAGCTTGGTGGAAGCACAGTCTAACTATGGCTACACCTTC
CASSLVEAQSNYGYTF
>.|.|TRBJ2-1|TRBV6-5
TGTGCCAGCAGCCAACAGAGATGGGGGGTCCAGCAGTTCTTC
CASSQQRWGVQQFF
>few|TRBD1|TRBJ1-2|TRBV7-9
TGTGCCAGCAGCTTAACGGGACAGGAACTCTATGGCTACACCTTC
CASSLTGQELYGYTF
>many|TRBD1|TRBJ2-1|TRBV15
TGTGCCACCAGAGGGACAGCCAAAGGGAATGAGCAGTTCTTC
CATRGTAKGNEQFF
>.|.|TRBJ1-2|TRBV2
TGTGCCAGCAGTGGCGGCGCTAACTATGGCTACACCTTC
CASSGGANYGYTF
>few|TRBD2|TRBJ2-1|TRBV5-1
TGCGCCAGCAGCCAACCTAGCGGGGGGACCAATGAGCAGTTCTTC
CASSQPSGGTNEQFF
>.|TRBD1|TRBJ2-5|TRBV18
TGTGCCAGCTCAGGGCAGGGACAGCCGAAAGAGACCCAGTACTTC
CASSGQGQPKETQYF
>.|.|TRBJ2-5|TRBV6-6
TGTGCCAGCAGTTACGGGCGGCAGGGTGTAGAGACCCAGTACTTC
CASSYGRQGVETQYF
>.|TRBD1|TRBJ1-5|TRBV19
TGTGCCAGTACCCGGGACAGGGCTACCAATCAGCCCCAGCATTTT
CASTRDRATNQPQHF
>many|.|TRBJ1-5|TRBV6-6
TGTGCCAGCATCAACCCGGGAAGGAGCAATCAGCCCCAGCATTTT
CASINPGRSNQPQHF
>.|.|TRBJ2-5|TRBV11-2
TGTGCCAGCAGCTTTTCCGGGGTTGAAGAGACCCAGTACTTC
CASSFSGVEETQYF
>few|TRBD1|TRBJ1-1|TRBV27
TGTGCCAGCAGATATTCCGGGACAGTAACAACTGAAGCTTTCTTT
CASRYSGTVTTEAFF
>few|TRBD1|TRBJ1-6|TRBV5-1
TGCGCCAGCAGCTTGGGAGGGACAGATAATTCACCCCTCCACTTT
CASSLGGTDNSPLHF
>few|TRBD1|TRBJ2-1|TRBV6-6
TGTGCCAGCAAAGGGACAGGACCCAATGAGCAGTTCTTC
CASKGTGPNEQFF
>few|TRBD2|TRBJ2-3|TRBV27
TGTGCCAGCAGCCCGGGGACTACCTACACAGATACGCAGTATTTT
CASSPGTTYTDTQYF
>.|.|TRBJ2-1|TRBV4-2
TGTGCCAGCAGCGGGGGCAGTCTAACTTACAATGAGCAGTTCTTC
CASSGGSLTYNEQFF
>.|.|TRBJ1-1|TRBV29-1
TGCAGCGTACAACAACTATGGCAGGGCACTGAAGCTTTCTTT
CSVQQLWQGTEAFF
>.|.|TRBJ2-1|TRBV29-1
TGCAGCGTTGGGAGGGCAGGGCGAGATGAGCAGTTCTTC
CSVGRAGRDEQFF
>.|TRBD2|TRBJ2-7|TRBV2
TGTGCCAGCAGTGATCGGAATAGCGGGGGGGCATCAGTCGACGAGCAGTACTTC
CASSDRNSGGASVDEQYF
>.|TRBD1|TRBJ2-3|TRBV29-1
TGCAGCGTTGAAGGGGGACAGGGCGCAGATACGCAGTATTTT
CSVEGGQGADTQYF
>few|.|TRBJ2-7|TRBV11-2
TGTGCCAGCAGCCGACAGGACTCCTACGAGCAGTACTTC
CASSRQDSYEQYF
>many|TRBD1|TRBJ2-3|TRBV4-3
TGCGCCAGCAGCTATGGGACAGGGGGCACAGATACGCAGTATTTT
CASSYGTGGTDTQYF
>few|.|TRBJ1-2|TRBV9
TGTGCCAGCAGCGTAGTGGAGCGGCCTTTCTATGGCTACACCTTC
CASSVVERPFYGYTF
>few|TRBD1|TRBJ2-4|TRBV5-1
TGCGCCAGCAGCCCAGGGGACAGGGAAAACATTCAGTACTTC
CASSPGDRENIQYF
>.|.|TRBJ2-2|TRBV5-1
TGCGCCAGCAGCTTGGGGACAGTGATGAACACCGGGGAGCTGTTTTTT
CASSLGTVMNTGELFF
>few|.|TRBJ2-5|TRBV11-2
TGTGCCAGCAGCTTAATCTCGGGGCGGGGGCCTCGCTACCAGTACTTC
CASSLISGRGPRYQYF
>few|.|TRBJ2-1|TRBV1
TGCACCAGCAGCCGCGTTATAGCGGGGGGGCCGGACAATGAGCAGTTCTTC
CTSSRVIAGGPDNEQFF
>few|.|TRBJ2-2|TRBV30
TGTGCCTGGAGCAGAGGCGGGGAGCTGTTTTTT
CAWSRGGELFF
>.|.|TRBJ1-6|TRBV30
TGTGCCTGGACAGGCCCAGGAGGAAACTCACCCCTCCACTTT
CAWTGPGGNSPLHF
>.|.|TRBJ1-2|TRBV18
TGTGCCAGCTCACCGGCGACTTACAGGGATGGCTACACCTTC
CASSPATYRDGYTF
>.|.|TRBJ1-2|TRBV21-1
TGTGCCAGCACCTTCGGACAGAGGTATGGCTACACCTTC
CASTFGQRYGYTF
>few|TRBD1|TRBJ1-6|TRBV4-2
TGTGCCAGCAGACAGGGACAGAATTATTCACCCCTCCACTTT
CASRQGQNYSPLHF
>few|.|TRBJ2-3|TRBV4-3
TGCGCCAGCAGCTTCCGAGCCAGCCAGGGCGCAGATACGCAGTATTTT
CASSFRASQGADTQYF
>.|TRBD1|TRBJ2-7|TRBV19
TGTGCCAGCAGTGAAGGGACAGGGGCCTTTTCCTACGAGCAGTACTTC
CASSEGTGAFSYEQYF
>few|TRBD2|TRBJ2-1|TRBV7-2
TGTGCCAGCAGCTGGGGGAGGGGCGATGAGCAGTTCTTC
CASSWGRGDEQFF
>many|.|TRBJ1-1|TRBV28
TGTGCCAGCAGGGCATTGAACACTGAAGCTTTCTTT
CASRALNTEAFF
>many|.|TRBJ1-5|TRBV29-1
TGCAGCGTTGGGCAGGGCAATCAGCCCCAGCATTTT
CSVGQGNQPQHF
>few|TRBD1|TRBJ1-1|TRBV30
TGTGCCTGGAGTCCACCGACAGGGAGGACTGAAGCTTTCTTT
CAWSPPTGRTEAFF
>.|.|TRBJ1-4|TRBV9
TGTGCCAGCAGCCCTCGTGAGCTTACTAATGAAAAACTGTTTTTT
CASSPRELTNEKLFF
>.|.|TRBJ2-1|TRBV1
TGCACCAGCAGCCAACCTAGCGGGCCTTTAGTCAATGAGCAGTTCTTC
CTSSQPSGPLVNEQFF
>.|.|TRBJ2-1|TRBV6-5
TGTGCCAGCAGTTATAACCCAGACAATGAGCAGTTCTTC
CASSYNPDNEQFF
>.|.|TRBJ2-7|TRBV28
TGTGCCAGCAGCGAGGGGGGGTGGGAGCAGTACTTC
CASSEGGWEQYF